This TCR beta chain stems from a study of cytomegalovirus exposure and HLA in healthy donors. Overall study findings and caveats: The study designated about 160 TCR beta chains cytomegalovirus-associated. Several of the most significant clusters were apparently associated with common viral pathogens in a later analysis.

V was clipped by 0 bases and J by 0 bases, with 6 bases between them. Germline CDR1 SGHRS, CDR2 YFSETQ. CDR3 size: 15 residues. With respect to this clone: Its antigen is as yet unknown.

Use of 60 Vbeta and 13 Jbeta primers characterized the PCR. The table came from immunoSEQ multiplex PCR; TCRdb's copy has only in-frame clones and leaves some out. Its table records about 130,000 clones. The sequence derives from a man between 18 and 29 years old in good health and CMV-seronegative. Sequences were obtained from PBMCs. The rearrangement links TRBV5-1 to TRBJ1-4; tentatively, D is TRBD1 (5 bases). The CDR3 loop reads CASSLEGTTNEKLFF. CDR3 sequence (DNA): TGCGCCAGCAGCTTGGAGGGGACAACTAATGAAAAACTGTTTTTT.